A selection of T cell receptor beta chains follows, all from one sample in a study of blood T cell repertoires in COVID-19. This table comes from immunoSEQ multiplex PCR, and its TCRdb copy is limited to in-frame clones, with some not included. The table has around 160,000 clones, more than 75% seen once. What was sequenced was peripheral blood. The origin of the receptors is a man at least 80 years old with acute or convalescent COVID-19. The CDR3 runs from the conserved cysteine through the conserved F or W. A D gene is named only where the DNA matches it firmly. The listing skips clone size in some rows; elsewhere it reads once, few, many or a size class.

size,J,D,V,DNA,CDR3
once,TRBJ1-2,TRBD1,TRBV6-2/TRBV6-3,TGTGCCAGCAGTTACGGACAGGGGGGCTATGGCTACACCTTC,CASSYGQGGYGYTF
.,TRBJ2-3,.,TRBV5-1,TGCGCCAGCAGCTTGGCTAGCAACACAGATACGCAGTATTTT,CASSLASNTDTQYF
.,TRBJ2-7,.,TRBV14,TGTGCCAGCAGCCAAGGGCTAGCGAAGCAGTACTTC,CASSQGLAKQYF
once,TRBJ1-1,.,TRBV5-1,TGCGCCAGCAGCTTGGCGGGAGGTCGGAACACTGAAGCTTTCTTT,CASSLAGGRNTEAFF
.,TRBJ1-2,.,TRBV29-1,TGCAGCGTTGATCCGAACTATGGCTACACCTTC,CSVDPNYGYTF
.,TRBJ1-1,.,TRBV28,TGTGCCAGCAGGAAGGGACACCTGGACACTGAAGCTTTCTTT,CASRKGHLDTEAFF
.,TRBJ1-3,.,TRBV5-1,TGCGCCAGCAGCCCGGGACTCGATGGAAACACCATATATTTT,CASSPGLDGNTIYF
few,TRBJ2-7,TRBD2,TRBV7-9,TGTGCCAGCAGCGATACACTAGCGGGGGTCTCCTACGAGCAGTACTTC,CASSDTLAGVSYEQYF
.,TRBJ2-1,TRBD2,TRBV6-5,TGTGCCAGCAGTTACCCTTTAGCGGGAGGGAAGTTCTTC,CASSYPLAGGKFF
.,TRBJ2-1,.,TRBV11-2,TGTGCCAGCAGCCGGTTAAGCTCCTACAATGAGCAGTTCTTC,CASSRLSSYNEQFF
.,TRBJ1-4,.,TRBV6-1,TGTGCCAGCAGTGAAGCGCCTCAGCTCACAGGAAATAATGAAAAACTGTTTTTT,CASSEAPQLTGNNEKLFF
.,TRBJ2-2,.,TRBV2,TGTGCCAGCAGTGTCCGGGGTTCCGGGGAGCTGTTTTTT,CASSVRGSGELFF
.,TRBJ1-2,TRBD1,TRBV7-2,TGTGCCAGCAGCTCAGGACAGGGGGCTTTTCACTATGGCTACACCTTC,CASSSGQGAFHYGYTF
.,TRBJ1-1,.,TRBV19,TGTGCCAGTAGGATACAGGGATCCATGAACACTGAAGCTTTCTTT,CASRIQGSMNTEAFF
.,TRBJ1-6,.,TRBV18,TGTGCCAGCTCACCACTACCGGGGAGCTCCTATAATTCACCCCTCCACTTT,CASSPLPGSSYNSPLHF
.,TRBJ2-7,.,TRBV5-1,TGCGCCAGCAGAAAAGACAGGTTCTACGAGCAGTACTTC,CASRKDRFYEQYF
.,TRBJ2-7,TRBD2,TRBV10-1,TGCGCCAGCAGATGGACTCTACGGGGTAGCGGGAGCTCCTACGAGCAGTACTTC,CASRWTLRGSGSSYEQYF
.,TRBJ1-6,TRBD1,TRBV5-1,TGCGCCAGCAGCTTACGGACAGGCGCGGGATCACCCCTCCACTTT,CASSLRTGAGSPLHF
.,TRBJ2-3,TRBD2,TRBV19,TGTGCCAGTAGTTTAACTAGCGGGGGGCCGCGCAATACGCAGTATTTT,CASSLTSGGPRNTQYF
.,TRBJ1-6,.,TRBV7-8,TGTGCCAGCAGCTTAGCGACCGCAGGAAATTCACCCCTCCACTTT,CASSLATAGNSPLHF
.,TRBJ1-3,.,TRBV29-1,TGCAGCGTTGTCCCGGACTACTCTGGAAACACCATATATTTT,CSVVPDYSGNTIYF
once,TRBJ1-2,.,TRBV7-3,TGTGCCAGCAGCTACCGCCGGGGGGATGGCTACACCTTC,CASSYRRGDGYTF
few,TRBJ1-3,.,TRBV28,TGTGCCAGCAGTTTTTCCGGGGGAGTTGCTGGAAACACCATATATTTT,CASSFSGGVAGNTIYF
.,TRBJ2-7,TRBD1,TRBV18,TGTGCCAGCTCACCACCTATGGGACAGGGTAGGGAGCAGTACTTC,CASSPPMGQGREQYF
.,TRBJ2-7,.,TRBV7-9,TGTGCCAGCAGCTTAAGAGGCGAGCAGTACTTC,CASSLRGEQYF
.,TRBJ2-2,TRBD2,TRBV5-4,TGTGCCAGCAGCTTGGGTCTAGCGGGAAGCACCGGGGAGCTGTTTTTT,CASSLGLAGSTGELFF
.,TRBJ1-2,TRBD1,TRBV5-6,TGTGCCAGCAGCTGGGGGACAGGGGGAAACTATGGCTACACCTTC,CASSWGTGGNYGYTF
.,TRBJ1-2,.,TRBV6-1,TGTGCCAGCAGTGAAGCGCAGGGAAACTATGGCTACACCTTC,CASSEAQGNYGYTF
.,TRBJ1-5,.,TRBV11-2,TGTGCCAGCAGCTCGTCGTCCAATCAGCCCCAGCATTTT,CASSSSSNQPQHF
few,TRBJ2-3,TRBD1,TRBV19,TGTGCCAGTAGTAAACGACAGGGGGGTACCACAGATACGCAGTATTTT,CASSKRQGGTTDTQYF
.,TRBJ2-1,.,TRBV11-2,TGTGCCAGCTCACCCTACTACAATGAGCAGTTCTTC,CASSPYYNEQFF
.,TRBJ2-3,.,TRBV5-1,TGCGCCAGCAGCTTGGTCGTAGGGGTTAGCACAGATACGCAGTATTTT,CASSLVVGVSTDTQYF
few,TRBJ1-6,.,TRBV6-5,TGTGCCAGCAGTTCGTCGGTCCGGGGGGGACCCCTCCACTTT,CASSSSVRGGPLHF
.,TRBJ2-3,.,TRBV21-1,TGTGCCTCAGAGGGGGCTAGCGGGGACACAGATACGCAGTATTTT,CASEGASGDTDTQYF
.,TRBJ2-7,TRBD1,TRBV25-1,TGTGCCAGCAGTGAACCCGGGACAGTTAAGCAGTACTTC,CASSEPGTVKQYF
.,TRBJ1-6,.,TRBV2,TGTGCCAGCAGGGATAGGGGTTTCTCCTATAATTCACCCCTCCACTTT,CASRDRGFSYNSPLHF
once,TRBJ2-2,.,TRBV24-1,TGTGCCACCAGTGACACAGGGTTGGGCACCGGGGAGCTGTTTTTT,CATSDTGLGTGELFF
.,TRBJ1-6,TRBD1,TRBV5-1,TGCGCCAGCAGCTTGGCGGGACAGGGGGCCGGGTCACCCCTCCACTTT,CASSLAGQGAGSPLHF
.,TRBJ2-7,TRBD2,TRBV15,TGTGCCACCAGCAGAGATCTAACAGCGGGGGCCTACGAGCAGTACTTC,CATSRDLTAGAYEQYF
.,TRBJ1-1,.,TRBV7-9,TGTGCCAGCAGCTCAACCAATATGGCAGCTTTCTTT,CASSSTNMAAFF